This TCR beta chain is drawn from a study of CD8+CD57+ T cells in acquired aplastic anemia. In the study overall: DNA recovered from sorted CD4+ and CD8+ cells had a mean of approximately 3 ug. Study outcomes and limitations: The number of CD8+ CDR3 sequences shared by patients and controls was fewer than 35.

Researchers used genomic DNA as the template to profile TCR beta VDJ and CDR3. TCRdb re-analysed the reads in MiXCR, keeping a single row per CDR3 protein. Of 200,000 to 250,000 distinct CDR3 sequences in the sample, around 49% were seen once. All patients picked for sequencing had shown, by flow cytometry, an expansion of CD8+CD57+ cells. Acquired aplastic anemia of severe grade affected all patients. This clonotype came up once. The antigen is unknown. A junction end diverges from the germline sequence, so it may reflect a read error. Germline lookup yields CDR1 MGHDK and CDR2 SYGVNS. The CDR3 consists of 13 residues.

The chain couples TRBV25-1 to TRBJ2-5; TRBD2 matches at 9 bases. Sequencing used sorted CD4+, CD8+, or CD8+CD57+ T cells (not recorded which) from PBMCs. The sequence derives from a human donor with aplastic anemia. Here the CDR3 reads CASSHIAGETQYF. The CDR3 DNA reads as TGTGCCAGCAGTCATATAGCGGGGGAGACCCAGTACTTT.